This T cell receptor (beta chain) was observed in a study of CD8+ T cells in alopecia areata. Overall study findings and caveats: Mice showed TCR sharing more clearly than patients did, possibly owing to HLA.

Points on this clone: The antigen is not known. Mouse germline and gene names are used. Read sequence stops 4 residues before the CDR3 end, and the germline J gene provides the missing end.

CDR3 length: 15 amino acids. From germline, CDR1 is FNHDT and CDR2 SITEND (reference sequence). The V gene lost 0 bases and the J gene lost 0 bases, with 9 bases spanning the gap. As the sequencing template, cDNA was produced by extracting RNA and reverse transcribing it. Produced via immunoSEQ multiplex PCR; TCRdb's table is partial and in-frame only. The table lists approximately 110,000 clones, with no singletons. The source material was lesional skin. The receptor's source is a C3H/HeJ mouse with alopecia areata. Mice of this strain are of MHC haplotype H2-k. V usage is TRBV19 and J usage is TRBJ1-2; no reliable D call. The CDR3 spells CASSIGQSANSDYTF. Partial CDR3 DNA: TGTGCCAGCAGTATAGGACAATCTGCAAACTCC.